This is a list of T cell receptor beta chains from one sample in a study of Graves' ophthalmopathy and Graves' hyperthyroidism. One entry per CDR3 protein, called by TCRdb with MiXCR from the multiplex PCR reads. The table lists 200,000 to 250,000 distinct CDR3 sequences, 20% to 25% of them singletons, with about 40% in the top ten. Input material: peripheral blood. The receptors derive from a woman in her 50s with Graves' ophthalmopathy. Each CDR3 is given with its conserved first and last residue. A D gene is named only where the DNA matches it firmly. Not every row has a clone size; where given, it reads once, few, many or a size class.

J gene: TRBJ1-2
CDR3 length: 15
V gene: TRBV3-1
D gene: NA
clone size: NA
CDR3 protein: CASSHESSRAGGYTF
CDR3 DNA: TGTGCCAGCAGCCATGAGAGCTCTCGAGCAGGAGGCTACACCTTC

J gene: TRBJ2-7
CDR3 length: 16
V gene: TRBV20-1
D gene: NA
clone size: many
CDR3 protein: CSASPVGGRTLRGQYF
CDR3 DNA: TGCAGTGCTAGCCCCGTGGGGGGACGGACCCTACGAGGGCAGTACTTC

J gene: TRBJ1-1
CDR3 length: 14
V gene: TRBV5-1
D gene: NA
clone size: many
CDR3 protein: CASSPPTPGSPAFF
CDR3 DNA: TGCGCCAGCAGCCCCCCGACTCCTGGTTCACCAGCTTTCTTT

J gene: TRBJ2-7
CDR3 length: 14
V gene: TRBV7-9
D gene: NA
clone size: many
CDR3 protein: CASSQGGGNYEQYF
CDR3 DNA: TGTGCCAGCAGCCAAGGAGGGGGCAACTACGAGCAGTACTTC

J gene: TRBJ2-7
CDR3 length: 16
V gene: TRBV20-1
D gene: NA
clone size: NA
CDR3 protein: CSARDPGGGVSYEQYF
CDR3 DNA: TGCAGTGCTAGAGACCCCGGAGGGGGAGTATCGTACGAGCAGTACTTC

J gene: TRBJ1-2
CDR3 length: 13
V gene: TRBV6-1
D gene: NA
clone size: NA
CDR3 protein: CASSAAFNYGYTF
CDR3 DNA: TGTGCCAGCAGTGCGGCATTCAACTATGGCTACACCTTC

J gene: TRBJ2-7
CDR3 length: 13
V gene: TRBV29-1
D gene: TRBD1
clone size: few
CDR3 protein: CSVEGVFRGEQYF
CDR3 DNA: TGCAGCGTTGAAGGGGTTTTCAGGGGGGAGCAGTACTTC

J gene: TRBJ2-7
CDR3 length: 17
V gene: TRBV4-1
D gene: TRBD2
clone size: many
CDR3 protein: CASSQVILAGAPYEQYF
CDR3 DNA: TGCGCCAGCAGCCAAGTAATACTGGCGGGAGCGCCCTACGAGCAGTACTTC

J gene: TRBJ2-7
CDR3 length: 16
V gene: TRBV28
D gene: TRBD1
clone size: NA
CDR3 protein: CASSLAAGTGGYEQYF
CDR3 DNA: TGTGCCAGCAGCTTAGCTGCCGGGACAGGGGGCTACGAGCAGTACTTC

J gene: TRBJ1-1
CDR3 length: 14
V gene: TRBV24-1
D gene: NA
clone size: NA
CDR3 protein: CASSSTQGNTEAFF
CDR3 DNA: TGTGCCAGCAGTAGCACGCAGGGGAACACTGAAGCTTTCTTT

J gene: TRBJ2-5
CDR3 length: 15
V gene: TRBV20-1
D gene: NA
clone size: NA
CDR3 protein: CSARDALQGWETQYF
CDR3 DNA: TGCAGTGCTAGGGACGCGCTACAGGGTTGGGAGACCCAGTACTTC

J gene: TRBJ1-2
CDR3 length: 12
V gene: TRBV2
D gene: NA
clone size: many
CDR3 protein: CASSAAPYGYTF
CDR3 DNA: TGTGCCAGCAGTGCAGCCCCCTATGGCTACACCTTC

J gene: TRBJ2-5
CDR3 length: 15
V gene: TRBV7-3
D gene: NA
clone size: many
CDR3 protein: CASSLLGRGGETQYF
CDR3 DNA: TGTGCCAGCAGCTTACTTGGCAGGGGAGGAGAGACCCAGTACTTC

J gene: TRBJ2-4
CDR3 length: 15
V gene: TRBV27
D gene: NA
clone size: many
CDR3 protein: CVSSLRFGAKNIQYF
CDR3 DNA: TGTGTCAGCAGTCTGCGCTTTGGAGCCAAAAACATTCAGTACTTC

J gene: TRBJ2-7
CDR3 length: 16
V gene: TRBV11-2
D gene: TRBD2
clone size: many
CDR3 protein: CASSLRSGASSYEQYF
CDR3 DNA: TGTGCCAGCAGCTTACGGAGCGGGGCAAGCTCCTACGAGCAGTACTTC

J gene: TRBJ2-5
CDR3 length: 17
V gene: TRBV11-2
D gene: TRBD1
clone size: NA
CDR3 protein: CASSLDRGQGAGETQYF
CDR3 DNA: TGTGCCAGCAGCTTAGATCGGGGACAGGGGGCCGGGGAGACCCAGTACTTC

J gene: TRBJ2-2
CDR3 length: 16
V gene: TRBV6-1
D gene: NA
clone size: many
CDR3 protein: CASSPRVREEDGELFF
CDR3 DNA: TGTGCCAGCAGTCCCCGGGTCCGGGAAGAGGACGGGGAGCTGTTTTTT

J gene: TRBJ2-7
CDR3 length: 10
V gene: TRBV20-1
D gene: NA
clone size: many
CDR3 protein: CSALLSEQYF
CDR3 DNA: TGCAGTGCTCTCCTAAGCGAGCAGTACTTC

J gene: TRBJ1-1
CDR3 length: 16
V gene: TRBV5-1
D gene: NA
clone size: many
CDR3 protein: CASTRGTPNRNTEAFF
CDR3 DNA: TGCGCCAGCACCCGGGGGACCCCAAACCGGAACACTGAAGCTTTCTTT

J gene: TRBJ2-2
CDR3 length: 12
V gene: TRBV12-3/TRBV12-4
D gene: NA
clone size: NA
CDR3 protein: CASRLYTGELFF
CDR3 DNA: TGTGCCAGCAGACTCTACACTGGGGAGCTGTTTTTT

J gene: TRBJ2-6
CDR3 length: 16
V gene: TRBV6-5
D gene: NA
clone size: many
CDR3 protein: CASSRSVASGANVLTF
CDR3 DNA: TGTGCCAGTTCTCGGAGTGTAGCATCTGGGGCCAACGTCCTGACTTTC

J gene: TRBJ2-5
CDR3 length: 13
V gene: TRBV29-1
D gene: NA
clone size: many
CDR3 protein: CSVGRPAQETQYF
CDR3 DNA: TGCAGCGTTGGTCGGCCAGCGCAAGAGACCCAGTACTTC

J gene: TRBJ2-5
CDR3 length: 17
V gene: TRBV3-1
D gene: TRBD2
clone size: many
CDR3 protein: CASSQFRLAGGPETQYF
CDR3 DNA: TGTGCCAGCAGCCAATTCCGACTAGCGGGAGGGCCCGAGACCCAGTACTTC

J gene: TRBJ2-3
CDR3 length: 17
V gene: TRBV30
D gene: TRBD2
clone size: few
CDR3 protein: CAWSILAGHGASDTQYF
CDR3 DNA: TGTGCCTGGAGTATCTTAGCGGGACATGGAGCATCAGATACGCAGTATTTT

J gene: TRBJ2-5
CDR3 length: 15
V gene: TRBV6-5
D gene: TRBD1
clone size: many
CDR3 protein: CASRRGTGIQETQYF
CDR3 DNA: TGTGCCAGCAGGCGCGGGACAGGCATTCAAGAGACCCAGTACTTC

J gene: TRBJ2-5
CDR3 length: 16
V gene: TRBV7-8
D gene: TRBD1
clone size: few
CDR3 protein: CASSLKEGASGETQYF
CDR3 DNA: TGTGCCAGCAGCCTCAAAGAGGGGGCATCTGGAGAGACCCAGTACTTC

J gene: TRBJ1-1
CDR3 length: 14
V gene: TRBV29-1
D gene: NA
clone size: many
CDR3 protein: CSASMTQMNTEAFF
CDR3 DNA: TGCAGCGCCTCCATGACACAAATGAACACTGAAGCTTTCTTT

J gene: TRBJ1-5
CDR3 length: 15
V gene: TRBV12-3/TRBV12-4
D gene: NA
clone size: NA
CDR3 protein: CASSPPMTGTQPQHF
CDR3 DNA: TGTGCCAGCAGCCCACCTATGACAGGAACTCAGCCCCAGCATTTT

J gene: TRBJ2-5
CDR3 length: 17
V gene: TRBV4-1
D gene: TRBD2
clone size: many
CDR3 protein: CASSQSPGLVQQETQYF
CDR3 DNA: TGCGCCAGCAGCCAATCCCCCGGACTAGTCCAACAAGAGACCCAGTACTTC

J gene: TRBJ2-7
CDR3 length: 13
V gene: TRBV20-1
D gene: NA
clone size: many
CDR3 protein: CSGKFPGYYEQYF
CDR3 DNA: TGCAGTGGTAAATTTCCGGGGTACTACGAGCAGTACTTC

J gene: TRBJ2-7
CDR3 length: 16
V gene: TRBV15
D gene: TRBD2
clone size: many
CDR3 protein: CATSREIGVAGYEQYF
CDR3 DNA: TGTGCCACCAGCAGAGAGATCGGGGTAGCGGGTTACGAGCAGTACTTC